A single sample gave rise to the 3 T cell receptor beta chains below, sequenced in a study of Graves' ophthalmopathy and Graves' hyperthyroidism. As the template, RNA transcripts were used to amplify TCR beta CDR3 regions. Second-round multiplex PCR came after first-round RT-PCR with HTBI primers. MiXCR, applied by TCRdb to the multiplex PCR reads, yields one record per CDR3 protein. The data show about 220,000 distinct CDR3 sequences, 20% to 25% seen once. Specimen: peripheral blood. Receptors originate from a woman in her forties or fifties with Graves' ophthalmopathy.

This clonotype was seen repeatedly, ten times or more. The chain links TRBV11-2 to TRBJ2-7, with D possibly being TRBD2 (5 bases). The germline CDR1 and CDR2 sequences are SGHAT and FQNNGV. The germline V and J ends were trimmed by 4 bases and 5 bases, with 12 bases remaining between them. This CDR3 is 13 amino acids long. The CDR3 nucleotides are TGTGCCAGCAGCTCGGGGAATATCAACGAGCAGTACTTC. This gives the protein CASSSGNINEQYF.

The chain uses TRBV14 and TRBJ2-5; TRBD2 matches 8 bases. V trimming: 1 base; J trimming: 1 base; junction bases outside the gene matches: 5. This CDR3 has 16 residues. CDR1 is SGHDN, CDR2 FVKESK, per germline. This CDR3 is CASSQGYGRAQETQYF. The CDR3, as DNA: TGTGCCAGCAGCCAAGGTTACGGGAGGGCCCAAGAGACCCAGTACTTC.

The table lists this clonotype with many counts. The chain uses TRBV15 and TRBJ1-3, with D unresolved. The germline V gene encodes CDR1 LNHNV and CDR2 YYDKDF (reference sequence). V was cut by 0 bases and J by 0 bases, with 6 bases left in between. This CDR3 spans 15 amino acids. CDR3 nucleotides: TGTGCCACCAGCAGAGATCAGTTCTCTGGAAACACCATATATTTT. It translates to CATSRDQFSGNTIYF.